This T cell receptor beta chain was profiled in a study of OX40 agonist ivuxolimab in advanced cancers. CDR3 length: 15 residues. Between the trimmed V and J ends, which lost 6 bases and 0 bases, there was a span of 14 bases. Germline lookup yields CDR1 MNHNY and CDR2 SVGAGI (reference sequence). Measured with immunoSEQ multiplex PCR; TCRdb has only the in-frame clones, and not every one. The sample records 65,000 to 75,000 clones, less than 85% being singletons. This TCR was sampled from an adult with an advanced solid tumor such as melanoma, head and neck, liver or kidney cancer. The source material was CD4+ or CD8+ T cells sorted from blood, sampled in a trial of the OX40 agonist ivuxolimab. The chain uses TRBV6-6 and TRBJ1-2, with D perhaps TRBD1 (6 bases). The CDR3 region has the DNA TGTGCCAGCAGAACCCCCGGACAGTCTAACTATGGCTACACCTTC. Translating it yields CASRTPGQSNYGYTF.